Below are 16 T cell receptor beta chains sequenced from a single sample in a study of shared clonotypes between healthy human individuals (TCRdb year 2020). CD8 naive samples were obtained by positive selection for CCR7 among CD45RO-negative cells, yielding a CD45RA+CCR7+ population from which TemRA cells were excluded. Library prep was done by the immunoSEQ multiplex PCR assay. TCRdb's version of the immuneACCESS table is confined to in-frame rearrangements and falls short of the full clone set. An unresolved V gene accounts for under half of the shortfall where checked; the remainder is of unknown origin. The sample table lists over 2 million clones, about 95% of them with a count of one. Clones ranked in the top ten supply 0.9% to 1.4% of the sample. Material: naive CD8+ T cells sorted from blood. The sample's cell subset or site label, decoded: CD45RA+CCR7+. These receptors were collected from a man aged 18-30 years in good health.

This chain connects TRBV27 to TRBJ2-7; tentatively, D is TRBD2 (5 bases). The CDR3 runs 14 residues. Germline CDR1 MNHEY, CDR2 SMNVEV (reference sequence). The ends were cut back, 5 bases at V and 4 bases at J, with 15 bases in the middle. The DNA for the CDR3 is TGTGCCAGCAGTCCATTGGACGGAGGTTACGAGCAGTACTTC. As protein: CASSPLDGGYEQYF.

The chain carries TRBV5-1 and TRBJ2-1, with 9 bases that match TRBD2. Germline V gene sequence: CDR1 SGHRS, CDR2 YFSETQ. V lost 4 bases, J lost 0 bases, and 8 bases stayed unmatched. The CDR3 totals 17 residues. This CDR3 reads CASSREAGGSSYNEQFF. CDR3 sequence (DNA): TGCGCCAGCAGCAGGGAAGCGGGGGGTTCCTCCTACAATGAGCAGTTCTTC.

The CDR3 protein is CASSLAVGRSYEQYF. The CDR3 bases are TGTGCCAGCAGTTTGGCCGTTGGGAGGTCCTACGAGCAGTACTTC. The chain carries TRBV27 and TRBJ2-7; D may be TRBD2 (6 bases). The germline V and J ends were trimmed by 3 bases and 1 base, with 13 bases remaining between them. The CDR3 consists of 15 residues. The V gene's germline CDR1 is MNHEY and CDR2 SMNVEV (reference sequence).

The chain is built from TRBV5-6 and TRBJ2-4; maybe TRBD1 (6 bases). Germline values: CDR1 SGHDT, CDR2 YYEEEE. The CDR3 length is 15 residues. V lost 0 bases, J lost 3 bases, and 10 bases lay in between. The CDR3, as DNA: TGTGCCAGCAGCTTGGGCGGACAGATCAAAAACATTCAGTACTTC. Translation gives CASSLGGQIKNIQYF.

Here the CDR3 reads CASSLGTSAYEQYF. Written as DNA, the CDR3 is TGTGCCAGCAGTTTAGGGACTAGCGCATACGAGCAGTACTTC. The V call is TRBV28, the J call TRBJ2-7; 10 bases match TRBD2. This CDR3 comprises 14 residues. V trimming: 2 bases; J trimming: 4 bases; junction bases outside the gene matches: 2. Germline CDR1 and CDR2: MDHEN and SYDVKM.

This chain joins TRBV30 and TRBJ1-2; 7 nucleotides agree with TRBD1. The CDR3 has 14 residues. V dropped 3 bases and J dropped 8; count of bases not matched to a gene: 12. The germline CDR1 and CDR2 sequences are GTSNPN and SVGIG (reference sequence). The CDR3 bases are TGTGCCTGGAGCGCAACAGGGGCCGGGGAAGGCTACACCTTC. Amino acids: CAWSATGAGEGYTF.

The rearrangement links TRBV30 to TRBJ2-7; TRBD2 matches at 8 bases. The germline gives CDR1 GTSNPN, CDR2 SVGIG (reference sequence). The CDR3 runs to 15 residues. Trimming removed 0 bases from V and 4 bases from J; junction bases left unmatched: 8. The CDR3 DNA follows: TGTGCCTGGAGTGTTACTAGCGGCCTAGGGTACGAGCAGTACTTC. Protein product: CAWSVTSGLGYEQYF.

The V call is TRBV2, the J call TRBJ1-1; D possibly corresponds to TRBD1 (5 bases). The germline CDR1 and CDR2 sequences are SNHLY and FYNNEI. Trimming left V 6 bases short and J 4 bases short, with 15 bases between. This CDR3 region has 14 residues. The CDR3 here is CASRPPEGTTEAFF. CDR3 bases: TGTGCCAGCAGGCCCCCGGAGGGGACCACTGAAGCTTTCTTT.

On this clone: The same CDR3 also results from other DNA sequences found in this sample. The CDR3 is CAWSVTGQETQYF. The DNA for the CDR3 is TGTGCCTGGAGTGTAACGGGGCAAGAGACCCAGTACTTC. The chain combines TRBV30 with TRBJ2-5, with D perhaps TRBD2 (5 bases). V lost 0 bases, J lost 2 bases, and 7 bases lay in between. Germline CDR1 GTSNPN, CDR2 SVGIG (reference sequence). The CDR3 sequence is 13 residues long.

V is TRBV4-1 and J is TRBJ2-2; D is unresolved. With 3 bases removed from V and 7 bases from J, the gap between germline ends came to 12 bases. The CDR3 is 14 amino acids. Germline values: CDR1 MGHRA, CDR2 YSYEKL. The CDR3 region is CASSQERSYGELFF. The CDR3 coding sequence is TGCGCCAGCAGCCAGGAGAGGAGCTACGGGGAGCTGTTTTTT.

The chain has TRBV4-1 and TRBJ2-3; tentatively, D is TRBD2 (5 bases). V lost 0 bases and J lost 10, with 11 bases in between. Germline V CDR1 and CDR2: MGHRA, YSYEKL. The CDR3 extends over 13 amino acids. The CDR3 DNA reads TGCGCCAGCAGCCAAGAAGAGGGAATGGCGCAGTATTTT. Translation: CASSQEEGMAQYF.

The CDR3 region is CASSLDSTQYF. CDR3 DNA sequence: TGTGCCAGCAGCCTTGATTCGACCCAGTACTTC. The chain couples TRBV28 to TRBJ2-5; D not resolved. Germline V gene lookup returns CDR1 MDHEN and CDR2 SYDVKM. The CDR3 is made up of 11 amino acids. Trimming pared 6 bases from V and 7 bases from J, leaving 9 bases between.

This clone was picked up a small number of times. The sample contains more than one DNA sequence encoding this CDR3. The chain is built from TRBV6-5 and TRBJ1-1, with 7 bases aligning to TRBD1. The CDR3 runs to 14 residues. The germline CDR1 and CDR2 sequences are MNHEY and SVGAGI. Germline trimming cut 0 bases from V and 4 bases from J; bases unmatched to any gene: 2. The DNA of the CDR3 is TGTGCCAGCAGTTACTCGGAGGGGGCCACTGAAGCTTTCTTT. Protein: CASSYSEGATEAFF.

In its sample, this clone was seen once. The rearrangement links TRBV21-1 to TRBJ2-7; the D call in the table, TRBD1, was not verified against the DNA. TRBV21-1 is reported as a pseudogene. The CDR3 has 17 residues. The CDR3 reads CASSKSRQVGVDLEQYF. CDR3 coding DNA: TGTGCCAGCAGCAAGTCTAGACAGGTGGGGGTGGACCTCGAGCAGTACTTC.

This chain joins TRBV10-1 and TRBJ2-7, with a weak D call TRBD2 (6 bases). This CDR3 is built from 14 residues. Trimming took 3 bases from V and 0 from J, leaving 9 bases between them. Germline V CDR1 and CDR2: WNHNN, SYGVQD (reference sequence). The CDR3 sequence is CASSEIADSYEQYF. In nucleotides, the CDR3 is TGCGCCAGCAGTGAAATAGCGGACTCCTACGAGCAGTACTTC.

J is TRBJ1-6 and V is TRBV6-1; possible D gene TRBD1, 6 bases. The CDR3 runs to 14 residues. V dropped 3 bases and J dropped 7 bases, with 10 bases sitting between them. Germline-derived CDR1 and CDR2 are MNHNS and SASEGT. The CDR3 DNA is TGTGCCAGCAGTGAGGGGACAAAGAATTCACCCCTCCACTTT. Its translation: CASSEGTKNSPLHF.